The clone carrying this T cell receptor beta chain was counted a few times. Its antigen is unknown. In TCRdb, the 5' RACE reads were re-called with MiXCR into one record per CDR3 protein. Among about 1.7 million distinct CDR3 sequences listed, about 32% were seen once. From germline, CDR1 is SGHVS and CDR2 FNYEAQ. The V gene end was trimmed by 5 bases and the J gene end by 5 bases; junction bases not matched to a gene: 11. The CDR3 runs 16 residues. The data derive from a study of identical twins. General study points: Analyses based on zero insertions could be partly confounded by invariant MAIT and iNKT cells. Within beta out-of-frame sequences, the excess sharing observed between twins was weaker.

The sequence was obtained from a newborn girl in good health. The chain couples TRBV7-6 to TRBJ2-3; 9 nucleotides line up with TRBD2. The sample comprised cord blood. CDR3 nucleotide sequence: TGTGCCAGCAGCCCCCTGACTAGCGGACTTAGAGATACGCAGTATTTT. Residues: CASSPLTSGLRDTQYF.